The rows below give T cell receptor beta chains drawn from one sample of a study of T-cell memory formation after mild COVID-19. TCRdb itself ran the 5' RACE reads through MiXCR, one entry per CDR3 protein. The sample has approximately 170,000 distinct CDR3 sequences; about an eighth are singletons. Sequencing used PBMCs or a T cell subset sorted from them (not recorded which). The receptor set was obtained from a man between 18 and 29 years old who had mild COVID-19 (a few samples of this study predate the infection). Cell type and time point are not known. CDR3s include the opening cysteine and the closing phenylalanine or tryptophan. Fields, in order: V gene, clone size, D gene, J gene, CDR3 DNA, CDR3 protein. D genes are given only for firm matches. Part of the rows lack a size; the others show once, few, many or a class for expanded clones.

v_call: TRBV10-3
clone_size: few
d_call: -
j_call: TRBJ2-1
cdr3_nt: TGTGCCATCAGTGACAGGGTTTTCGATGAGCAGTTCTTC
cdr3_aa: CAISDRVFDEQFF

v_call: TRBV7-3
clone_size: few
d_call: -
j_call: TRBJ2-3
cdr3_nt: TGTGCCACATCCCACAGGGGGGGATCCACAGATACGCAGTATTTT
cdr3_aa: CATSHRGGSTDTQYF

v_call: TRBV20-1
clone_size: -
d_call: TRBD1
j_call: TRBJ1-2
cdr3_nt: TGCAGTGCCGGACAGGGGGTGGATGGCTACACCTTC
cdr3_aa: CSAGQGVDGYTF

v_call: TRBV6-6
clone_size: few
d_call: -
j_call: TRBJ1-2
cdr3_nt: TGTGCCAGCAGTTACTCGCCCGGGGAGGGCTACACCTTC
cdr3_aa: CASSYSPGEGYTF

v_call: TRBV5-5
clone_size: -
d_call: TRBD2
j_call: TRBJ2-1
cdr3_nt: TGTGCCAGCAGCTTGTTCGGGGGGTACAATGAGCAGTTCTTC
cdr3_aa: CASSLFGGYNEQFF

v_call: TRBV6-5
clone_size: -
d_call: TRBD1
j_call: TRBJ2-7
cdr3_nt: TGTGCCAGCAGTCCCGCCCCCGGGACAGGGCCCTACGAGCAGTACTTC
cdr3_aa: CASSPAPGTGPYEQYF

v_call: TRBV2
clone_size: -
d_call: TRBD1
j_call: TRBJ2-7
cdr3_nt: TGTGCCAGCAGTGGGGACAGCTACGAGCAGTACTTC
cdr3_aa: CASSGDSYEQYF

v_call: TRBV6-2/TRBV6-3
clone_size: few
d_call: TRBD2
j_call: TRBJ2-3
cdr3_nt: TGTGCCAGCAGTTACGGGAGTCCGGGGGGGCCAGATACGCAGTATTTT
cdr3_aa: CASSYGSPGGPDTQYF

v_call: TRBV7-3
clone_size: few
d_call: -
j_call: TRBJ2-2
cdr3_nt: TGTGCCAGCAGCTTGTTCCCGCGGGCCGGGGAGCTGTTTTTT
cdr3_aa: CASSLFPRAGELFF

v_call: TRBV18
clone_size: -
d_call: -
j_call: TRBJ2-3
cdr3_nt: TGTGCCAGCTCACCAGTCCCTAGCACAGATACGCAGTATTTT
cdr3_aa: CASSPVPSTDTQYF

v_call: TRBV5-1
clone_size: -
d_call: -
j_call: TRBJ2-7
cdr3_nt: TGCGCCAGCAGCTTTACGAGCCCTAACACCTACGAGCAGTACTTC
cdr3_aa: CASSFTSPNTYEQYF

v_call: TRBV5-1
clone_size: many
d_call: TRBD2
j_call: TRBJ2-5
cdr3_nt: TGCGCCAGCAGCATGGGACTAGTGAGTGGAGAGACCCAGTACTTC
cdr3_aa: CASSMGLVSGETQYF

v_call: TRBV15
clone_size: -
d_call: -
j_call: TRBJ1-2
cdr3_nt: TGTGCCACCAGCAGAGATGGGCCCTATGGCTACACCTTC
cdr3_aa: CATSRDGPYGYTF

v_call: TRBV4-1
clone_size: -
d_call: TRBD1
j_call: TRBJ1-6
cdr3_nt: TGCGCCAGCACTCCGGGACAGTATAATTCACCCCTCCACTTT
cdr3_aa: CASTPGQYNSPLHF

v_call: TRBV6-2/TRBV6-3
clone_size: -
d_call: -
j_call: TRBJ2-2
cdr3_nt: TGTGCCAGCAGTTTTTACCCCGAACGCACCGGGGAGCTGTTTTTT
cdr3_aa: CASSFYPERTGELFF

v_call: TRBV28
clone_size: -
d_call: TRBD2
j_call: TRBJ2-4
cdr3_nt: TGTGCCAGCAGTTTTCTACCCCGGGGGGGGAAAAACATTCAGTACTTC
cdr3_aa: CASSFLPRGGKNIQYF

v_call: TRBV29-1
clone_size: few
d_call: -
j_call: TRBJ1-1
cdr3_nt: TGCAGCGTGAGCAGGGAGATGAACACTGAAGCTTTCTTT
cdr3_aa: CSVSREMNTEAFF

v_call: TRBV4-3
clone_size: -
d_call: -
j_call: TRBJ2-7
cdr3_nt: TGCGCCAGCAGCCAAGAAGTGAAGGGTGGGCAGTACTTC
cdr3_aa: CASSQEVKGGQYF

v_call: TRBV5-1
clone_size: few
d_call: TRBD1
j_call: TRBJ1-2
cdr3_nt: TGCGCCAGCAGTGTAACAGGGGCTAACTATGGCTACACCTTC
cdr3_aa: CASSVTGANYGYTF

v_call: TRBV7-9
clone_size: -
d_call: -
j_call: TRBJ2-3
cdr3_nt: TGTGCCAGCAGCCCACGTCAGGCAGGGGCCCGCACAGATACGCAGTATTTT
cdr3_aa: CASSPRQAGARTDTQYF

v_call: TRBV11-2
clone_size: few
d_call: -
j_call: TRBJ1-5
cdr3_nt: TGTGCCAGCAGCTTAGATTACAGTCAGCCCCAGCATTTT
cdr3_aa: CASSLDYSQPQHF

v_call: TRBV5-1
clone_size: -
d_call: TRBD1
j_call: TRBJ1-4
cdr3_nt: TGCGCCAGCAGCTCTCGTCCGGGACAGGGCTCGACGGCGTTTTTT
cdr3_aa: CASSSRPGQGSTAFF

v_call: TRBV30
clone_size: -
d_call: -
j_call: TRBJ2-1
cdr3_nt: TGTGCCTGGCGGTGGGGGGGCCGAAATGAGAAGTTCTTC
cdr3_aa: CAWRWGGRNEKFF

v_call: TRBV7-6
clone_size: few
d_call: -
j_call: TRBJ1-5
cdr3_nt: TGTGCCAGCAGCTTAGACGGGCCAAGCCAGCCCCAGCATTTT
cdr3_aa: CASSLDGPSQPQHF